This is a list of T cell receptor beta chains from one sample in a study of T cells after yellow fever vaccination. TCRdb re-called the 5' RACE reads with MiXCR, one entry per CDR3 protein. Among around 400,000 distinct CDR3 sequences listed, around 10% were seen once. The sample consisted of PBMCs, taken on the day of the first yellow fever vaccination. Receptors were obtained from a man younger than 35 who received the YFV17D yellow fever vaccine. Each CDR3 is given with its conserved first and last residue. A D gene is named only where the DNA matches it firmly. Some rows mark clone size as missing; the rest say once, few, many or name a class of expanded clone.

V	length	D	J	size	CDR3	DNA
TRBV27	15	-	TRBJ2-7	few	CASSYNGQPSYEQYF	TGTGCCAGCAGTTATAATGGACAGCCTTCCTACGAGCAGTACTTC
TRBV7-2	16	-	TRBJ2-1	-	CASSLVGAGSYNEQFF	TGTGCCAGCAGCTTAGTCGGGGCGGGCTCCTACAATGAGCAGTTCTTC
TRBV11-2	14	-	TRBJ1-2	many	CASSLVPGDGGYTF	TGTGCCAGCAGCTTAGTCCCAGGGGATGGTGGCTACACCTTC
TRBV24-1	17	TRBD1	TRBJ1-5	-	CATSEGMGQGVRQPQHF	TGTGCCACCAGTGAGGGTATGGGACAGGGGGTGCGTCAGCCCCAGCATTTT
TRBV20-1	14	-	TRBJ2-5	-	CSAPPRLGRETQYF	TGCAGTGCCCCCCCCAGACTGGGGCGAGAGACCCAGTACTTC
TRBV28	15	TRBD1	TRBJ2-3	-	CASRGDRGRADTQYF	TGTGCCAGCAGGGGAGACAGGGGGCGGGCAGATACGCAGTATTTT
TRBV5-4	16	-	TRBJ2-5	-	CASSLAEPGQKETQYF	TGTGCCAGCAGCTTGGCCGAACCTGGACAGAAAGAGACCCAGTACTTC
TRBV4-1	12	-	TRBJ1-1	-	CASSQGTPRAFF	TGCGCCAGCAGCCAAGGGACTCCTAGAGCTTTCTTT
TRBV27	15	TRBD1	TRBJ1-1	-	CASRPTGTAYTEAFF	TGTGCCAGCAGACCGACCGGGACAGCTTACACTGAAGCTTTCTTT
TRBV3-1	14	-	TRBJ2-5	few	CASSLGLEPKTQYF	TGTGCCAGCAGCCTAGGACTCGAACCGAAGACCCAGTACTTC
TRBV20-1	16	-	TRBJ1-6	few	CSARDFKSSYNSPLHF	TGCAGTGCTAGAGATTTTAAGAGCTCCTATAATTCACCCCTCCACTTT
TRBV10-1	15	-	TRBJ2-3	few	CASTPNGLPTDTQYF	TGCGCCAGCACTCCGAACGGATTACCCACAGATACGCAGTATTTT
TRBV20-1	12	-	TRBJ1-5	few	CSARRMLQPQHF	TGCAGTGCTAGGAGGATGCTGCAGCCCCAGCATTTT